This T cell receptor (beta chain) stems from a study of blood T cells in healthy people across ages (dated by TCRdb to about 2015). A note on the overall study: In model experiments, roughly one uniquely barcoded TCR beta cDNA molecule per two T cells was captured by template switching. Using the same blood draw, the study looked at two additional independent replicas of 1 million unique cDNA reads for two donors, one aged 18 to 29 and the other aged 80 or older. Age-related changes in TCR beta repertoire diversity were measured in the study by deep sequencing normalized with unique cDNA molecular identifiers. The donors were divided into four age groups: young (average around 15 years), middle-aged (roughly 42), aged (approximately 59) and long-lived (about 84). To avoid experimental bias, donors of different ages were spread randomly across the sequencing lanes.

Systemically healthy Caucasian individuals from Russia, 39 in total and aged about 6 to 90 years, were included as donors. Around 10 milliliters of peripheral blood were collected from each donor into EDTA-treated Vacutainer tubes. Ficoll-Paque density-gradient centrifugation was used to isolate PBMCs, with at least 7 million per sample. Total RNA, at least 6 micrograms per sample, was extracted from PBMCs with Trizol reagent. The percentages of naive CD45RAhigh/CD27high T cells were determined by flow cytometry on a PBMC aliquot from every donor. This clonotype showed up many times. What this receptor recognizes is not known. Base qualities are not at hand, and no much larger clone is one base apart. Here is what the overall study found, with its caveats: Total diversity estimates from one million sequenced T cells were considered lower bounds and underestimates. Observed TCR beta diversity per million T cells fell roughly linearly with age, and a significant reduction was already apparent by age roughly 40. Compared with the aged group, the long-lived group had more naive CD4+ T cells, fewer expanded clones and increased TCR diversity, a pattern suggesting age selection. Observed TCR beta diversity correlated strongly with the percentage of naive T cells measured by flow cytometry. Because the CMV infection status of the donors was unknown, age-related changes in expanded clonotypes may potentially have been confounded. Because profiling used bulk unsorted PBMCs, naive and antigen-experienced compartments could not be compared conclusively.

The library was built by means of 5' RACE. Sequencing took place on an Illumina HiSeq 2500. A second roughly 6 to 12 cycle PCR used a sample-barcoded 5' primer and a J-beta primer mix. A template-switch 5' adaptor carrying 12 random nucleotides introduced a unique molecular identifier onto each TCR beta cDNA molecule. Each sample yielded at least 2.5 million CDR3-containing paired-end reads. First-strand cDNA was synthesized from all RNA with the Mint cDNA synthesis kit, primed by a TRBC-specific oligonucleotide. After uracil-DNA glycosylase treatment, a first 18-cycle PCR used universal primers M1SS and BC2_uni_R on all cDNA. The study's processing was this. Normalization of each sample was performed by random selection of 1 million high-quality reads, each carrying a distinct molecular identifier. Reads with shared molecular identifiers were discarded instead of being binned into consensus sequences. MiTCR, with a Q25 quality threshold and the strictest error-elimination algorithm, was used for CDR3 identification, clonotype clustering and error correction. A nonparametric unseen species model with Euler transformation was used to estimate lower-bound total TCR beta diversity. TCRdb reprocessed the public reads (quality trimming at Q25 with fastp, clone calling with MiXCR) and kept in-frame beta chains. Identical CDR3 protein sequences are pooled into one entry, listed with their most common genes and DNA. The V and J calls shown here were made by TCRdb, not taken from the authors' results. The sample records under 1,000,000 distinct CDR3 sequences, 46% of which are singletons. 15% to 20% of the sample comes from the top ten.

CDR1 and CDR2, per the germline V gene (reference sequence), are SGHKS and YYEKEE. The CDR3, cysteine through phenylalanine, is 14 amino acids long. The DNA shown is the 42-base CDR3, in frame from base 1. Relative to germline, V is 2 bases shorter and J is 4 bases shorter, with 9 bases between their ends. The rearrangement joined TRBV5-5 to TRBJ2-2, with no confident D gene call. The receptor comes from a man aged 80 or over in good health. The sequenced sample was blood. The sequenced DNA is TGTGCCAGCAGCTTTGATGCGGTCACCGGGGAGCTGTTTTTT. Its protein product is CASSFDAVTGELFF.